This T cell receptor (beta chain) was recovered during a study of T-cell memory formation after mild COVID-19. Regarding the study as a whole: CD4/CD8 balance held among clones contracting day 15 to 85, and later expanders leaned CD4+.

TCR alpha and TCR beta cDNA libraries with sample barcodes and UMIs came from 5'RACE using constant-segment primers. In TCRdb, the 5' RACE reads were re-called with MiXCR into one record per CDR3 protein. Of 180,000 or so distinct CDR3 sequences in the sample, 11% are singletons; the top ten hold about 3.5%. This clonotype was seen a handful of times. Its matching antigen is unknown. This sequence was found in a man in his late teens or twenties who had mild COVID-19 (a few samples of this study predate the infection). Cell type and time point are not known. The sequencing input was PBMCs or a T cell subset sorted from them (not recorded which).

CDR3 sequence (DNA): TGTGCCAGCAGCCAAGGACTAGCGGGGGGCCGCGGTACGCAGTATTTT. Residues: CASSQGLAGGRGTQYF. The chain recombines TRBV5-4 with TRBJ2-3; the match to TRBD2 covers 14 bases. Germline CDR1 and CDR2: SGHNT and YYREEE (reference sequence). With V trimmed by 4 bases and J by 8 bases, 9 bases remained unmatched. The length of the CDR3 is 16 residues.